The TCR beta chain under discussion was sequenced for a study of T cells in Graves' hyperthyroidism and ophthalmopathy. The CDR3 extends over 15 amino acids. Trimming took 5 bases from V and 3 from J, leaving 16 bases between them. From germline, CDR1 is SGHTA and CDR2 FQGNSA. Amplified regions were TCR beta CDR3 sequences from RNA transcripts. A set of HTBI primers served as the primers for a first-round RT-PCR of the TCR CDR3. Each CDR3 protein gets one entry after TCRdb re-called the multiplex PCR reads with MiXCR. Of fewer than 850,000 distinct CDR3 sequences listed, approximately 15% were seen once; the top ten hold less than 20%. This clonotype was detected once. Across 18 months, stable Graves' hyperthyroidism was marked by no progression to ophthalmopathy.

The V gene is TRBV7-2, the J gene TRBJ1-2; D unclear. The sequencing input was blood. The receptor's source is a man in his fifties with Graves' hyperthyroidism. CDR3 loop: CASSPPGPGDYGYTF. CDR3 DNA sequence: TGTGCCAGCAGCCCCCCAGGCCCGGGTGACTATGGCTACACCTTC.